Below, 31 T cell receptor beta chains from the same sample are listed, as sequenced in a study of OX40 agonist ivuxolimab in advanced cancers. Sequenced by immunoSEQ multiplex PCR; TCRdb stores in-frame clones only, minus some. This sample carries tens of thousands of clones, less than 90% of them seen once, and the ten largest clones take 3% to 4%. This material consisted of CD4+ or CD8+ T cells sorted from blood, taken in a trial of the OX40 agonist ivuxolimab. Receptors originate from an adult with an advanced solid tumor such as melanoma, head and neck, liver or kidney cancer.

This clone has a handful of counts. The chain uses TRBV7-9 and TRBJ1-6; D gene ambiguous. This CDR3 contains 14 residues. Trimming stripped 2 bases from V and 9 bases from J, with 11 bases between. Germline V CDR1 and CDR2: SEHNR, FQNEAQ (reference sequence). The CDR3 coding sequence is TGTGCCAGCAGCTTATTTGGGGTAGGTTCACCCCTCCACTTT. Translation gives CASSLFGVGSPLHF.

The rearrangement uses TRBV6-5 and TRBJ1-1; the D gene is possibly TRBD1 (6 bases). The CDR3 sequence is 13 residues long. Trimming pared 8 bases from V and 0 bases from J, leaving 10 bases between. The V gene's germline CDR1 is MNHEY and CDR2 SVGAGI. The CDR3 coding sequence is TGTGCCAGCCGCCGACAGGTGAACACTGAAGCTTTCTTT. It encodes CASRRQVNTEAFF.

The chain has TRBV2 and TRBJ2-2; weak D call: TRBD1 (6 bases). CDR1 SNHLY and CDR2 FYNNEI come from the germline V gene. Trimming shortened V by 8 bases and J by 0 bases, and 10 bases separated the two germline ends. The CDR3 runs to 14 residues. CDR3 in amino acids: CASRGQANTGELFF. In DNA, the CDR3 is TGTGCCAGCCGGGGACAAGCGAACACCGGGGAGCTGTTTTTT.

This clone was found a few times. V usage is TRBV18 and J usage is TRBJ1-2; tentatively, D is TRBD1 (5 bases). Germline V gene data show CDR1 as KGHSH and CDR2 as LQKENI. V was cut by 3 bases and J by 3 bases, with 11 bases left in between. The CDR3 spans 14 residues. CDR3 nucleotides: TGTGCCAGCTCACCGGAGGGGACGGACTATGGCTACACCTTC. It yields the protein CASSPEGTDYGYTF.

V gene TRBV20-1 combines with J gene TRBJ2-3; possibly TRBD1 or TRBD2 for D (5 bases each). Germline CDR1 reads DFQATT; CDR2 reads SNEGSKA (reference sequence). Trimming pared 4 bases from V and 5 bases from J, leaving 7 bases between. CDR3 size: 11 residues. The CDR3: CSAKRGDTQYF. CDR3 nucleotide sequence: TGCAGTGCTAAGAGGGGAGATACGCAGTATTTT.

This chain connects TRBV30 to TRBJ2-5; D may be TRBD1 or TRBD2 (6 bases each). This CDR3 has 14 amino acids. Looked up from germline, CDR1 is GTSNPN and CDR2 is SVGIG (reference sequence). Trimming left V 2 bases short and J 4 bases short, with 14 bases between. CDR3 DNA sequence: TGTGCCTGGAGTTCGGGGGCTAACGGAGAGACCCAGTACTTC. It codes for CAWSSGANGETQYF.

The gene calls are TRBV27 and TRBJ1-4; no clear D gene. The CDR3 covers 12 residues. V lost 8 bases to trimming and J lost 10 bases, with 14 bases between them. Germline V gene sequence: CDR1 MNHEY, CDR2 SMNVEV (reference sequence). CDR3 amino acids: CASQSSGGKLFF. In nucleotides, the CDR3 is TGTGCCAGCCAATCCTCGGGAGGAAAACTGTTTTTT.

The chain couples TRBV28 to TRBJ1-3; no reliable D call. Germline V gene lookup returns CDR1 MDHEN and CDR2 SYDVKM. This CDR3 comprises 15 residues. The V and J ends lost 6 bases and 2 bases respectively, with 14 bases between them. CDR3 nucleotide sequence: TGTGCCAGCAGCCCCCCCATCGGGGCTGGAAACACCATATATTTT. The encoded protein is CASSPPIGAGNTIYF.

A remark on this clone: Other DNA sequences of this sample code for an identical CDR3. The chain is built from TRBV6-5 and TRBJ1-2; possibly TRBD1 for D (5 bases). Trimming cost V 2 bases and J 4 bases, with 5 bases left between them. The CDR3 runs to 12 residues. Germline lookup yields CDR1 MNHEY and CDR2 SVGAGI. The CDR3 DNA reads as TGTGCCAGCAGTTACGGGGGCTATGGCTACACCTTC. Its translation: CASSYGGYGYTF.

The chain joins TRBV6-1 to TRBJ2-7; 8 positions agree with TRBD1. From germline, CDR1 is MNHNS and CDR2 SASEGT. The V gene end was trimmed by 6 bases and the J gene end by 9 bases; junction bases not matched to a gene: 4. This CDR3 contains 11 residues. CDR3 loop: CASRTGAGQYF. The CDR3 DNA follows: TGTGCCAGCAGGACAGGGGCCGGGCAGTACTTC.

The chain recombines TRBV7-3 with TRBJ2-3, with D tentatively TRBD1 (6 bases). The CDR3 sequence is 15 residues long. The germline CDR1 and CDR2 sequences are SGHTA and FQGTGA. Between the trimmed V and J ends, which lost 3 bases and 5 bases, there was a span of 15 bases. The CDR3 DNA sequence: TGTGCCAGCAGCTTTAACGGACAGCGCGGAGATACGCAGTATTTT. Translated: CASSFNGQRGDTQYF.

The chain joins TRBV6-5 to TRBJ2-3, with unresolved D. V dropped 1 base and J dropped 4 bases, with 15 bases sitting between them. Germline V gene lookup returns CDR1 MNHEY and CDR2 SVGAGI. This CDR3 spans 16 amino acids. CDR3 nucleotide sequence: TGTGCCAGCAGTTACTGGGGTAGCAGTACAGCAGATACGCAGTATTTT. It encodes CASSYWGSSTADTQYF.

The chain carries TRBV30 and TRBJ2-1, with 8 positions matching TRBD2. V dropped 3 bases and J dropped 0; count of bases not matched to a gene: 7. This CDR3 has 16 residues. Per the germline V gene, CDR1 is GTSNPN and CDR2 is SVGIG (reference sequence). The CDR3 DNA sequence: TGTGCCTGGAGCCCAGCGGGGGCTAGCTCCTACAATGAGCAGTTCTTC. It encodes CAWSPAGASSYNEQFF.

This clone was detected once. The CDR3 region has the DNA TGTGCCAGCAGCCCCCAGCGGATTAGCACAGATACGCAGTATTTT. It is translated as CASSPQRISTDTQYF. This sequence joins TRBV4-2 and TRBJ2-3, with D perhaps matching TRBD2 (5 bases). Trimming removed 4 bases at V and 0 bases at J, with 11 bases between. Germline V gives CDR1 LGHNA, CDR2 YNFKEQ. The CDR3 consists of 15 residues.

The chain joins TRBV2 to TRBJ1-1, with D possibly matching TRBD1 (6 bases). This CDR3 spans 12 amino acids. The germline CDR1 and CDR2 sequences are SNHLY and FYNNEI. V lost 10 bases and J lost 7, with 16 bases in between. CDR3 nucleotide sequence: TGTGCCACCGGGGGCTCAGGGTATGAAGCTTTCTTT. Amino acids: CATGGSGYEAFF.

Judged by abundance, this clone is medium-sized. The chain couples TRBV19 to TRBJ2-1; 9 bases fit TRBD2. Germline V gives CDR1 LNHDA, CDR2 SQIVND (reference sequence). The CDR3 runs to 14 residues. V was pared by 7 bases and J by 7 bases, with 8 bases of the junction left unmatched. The CDR3 DNA reads TGTGCCAGTATCGAAAGCGGGGGGCGGAATGAGCAGTTCTTC. This translates into CASIESGGRNEQFF.

This chain uses TRBV7-3 with TRBJ2-3; D remains unclear. There are 17 residues in the CDR3. Germline values: CDR1 SGHTA, CDR2 FQGTGA. The V end was cut by 0 bases, the J end by 2 bases, with 15 bases between. CDR3 nucleotides: TGTGCCAGCAGCTTAACGTTGACGGTGTGGGTCACAGATACGCAGTATTTT. It specifies CASSLTLTVWVTDTQYF.

This clone was detected only a few times. The rearrangement uses TRBV5-5 and TRBJ1-2; possibly TRBD1 for D (6 bases). CDR3 length: 12 amino acids. V gave up 2 bases and J gave up 8 bases, with 10 bases separating them. Per the germline V gene, CDR1 is SGHKS and CDR2 is YYEKEE (reference sequence). The CDR3 sequence: CASSFTGLGYTF. DNA of the CDR3: TGTGCCAGCAGCTTCACAGGGTTAGGCTACACCTTC.

V is TRBV6-5 and J is TRBJ1-2, with TRBD1 identical over 8 bases. Trimming at V came to 0 bases and at J to 5 bases, leaving 5 bases not matched to a gene. This CDR3 contains 15 residues. Germline V gives CDR1 MNHEY, CDR2 SVGAGI. Here the CDR3 reads CASSYSRQGAYGYTF. The CDR3 DNA follows: TGTGCCAGCAGTTACTCTCGGCAGGGGGCGTATGGCTACACCTTC.

The V call is TRBV19, the J call TRBJ1-4, with a weak D call TRBD1 (5 bases). The germline CDR1 and CDR2 sequences are LNHDA and SQIVND (reference sequence). The CDR3 totals 14 residues. V was trimmed by 9 bases and J by 1 base, leaving 12 bases between them. CDR3 protein: CASQRQQTNEKLFF. The DNA of the CDR3 is TGTGCCAGCCAAAGACAGCAAACTAATGAAAAACTGTTTTTT.

The chain carries TRBV5-4 and TRBJ1-1; 8 bases map to TRBD1. V gave up 4 bases and J gave up 4 bases; unmatched junction bases: 9. Germline values: CDR1 SGHNT, CDR2 YYREEE (reference sequence). CDR3 length: 15 residues. The CDR3 DNA reads TGTGCCAGCAGCCGTATGGACAGGGCGGTCACTGAAGCTTTCTTT. Its translation: CASSRMDRAVTEAFF.

Here the CDR3 DNA reads TGTGCCAGTAGTCCCACCGGGGCTCACCGCTACGAGCAGTACTTC. Translation: CASSPTGAHRYEQYF. V is TRBV19 and J is TRBJ2-7, with D possibly called TRBD1 or TRBD2 (5 bases each). V lost 5 bases, J lost 3 bases, and 17 bases lay in between. Germline V lookup: CDR1 LNHDA, CDR2 SQIVND (reference sequence). This CDR3 contains 15 residues.

The CDR3 here is CASSYSAGQGETQYF. Here the CDR3 DNA reads TGTGCCAGCAGTTACTCGGCGGGACAAGGGGAGACCCAGTACTTC. The gene calls are TRBV6-6 and TRBJ2-5; D tentatively reads TRBD1 or TRBD2 (6 bases each). Germline CDR1 is MNHNY and CDR2 is SVGAGI (reference sequence). The germline V and J ends were trimmed by 0 bases and 5 bases, with 13 bases remaining between them. This CDR3 has 15 residues.

The genes are TRBV30 and TRBJ1-1; D is perhaps TRBD1 (6 bases). Germline loops: CDR1 GTSNPN, CDR2 SVGIG (reference sequence). V shed 4 bases and J shed 4 bases, with 22 bases lying between them. This CDR3 is built from 16 residues. CDR3 region: CAWTYTRGGWITEAFF. CDR3 in DNA: TGTGCCTGGACCTATACCAGGGGCGGTTGGATCACTGAAGCTTTCTTT.

The rearrangement uses TRBV6-4 and TRBJ2-3; maybe TRBD1 (6 bases). V was pared by 6 bases and J by 5 bases, with 12 bases between. This CDR3 contains 13 residues. Germline values: CDR1 MRHNA, CDR2 SNTAGT. The CDR3 DNA sequence: TGTGCCAGCAGCACAGAGGGGGAAGATACGCAGTATTTT. As protein: CASSTEGEDTQYF.

V and J are TRBV5-5 and TRBJ1-4; TRBD1 aligns across 12 bases. The J segment lost 10 bases and the V segment lost 3 bases, leaving 13 bases of the junction unmatched. CDR3 length: 17 residues. Germline CDR1 is SGHKS and CDR2 is YYEKEE (reference sequence). Written as DNA, the CDR3 is TGTGCCAGCAGCTGGGACAGGGGGCGAGGAATGATTGGAAAACTGTTTTTT. Residues: CASSWDRGRGMIGKLFF.

This chain uses TRBV27 with TRBJ2-3; 11 bases map to TRBD1. V lost 2 bases to trimming and J lost 8 bases; unmatched junction nucleotides: 3. Germline V lookup: CDR1 MNHEY, CDR2 SMNVEV (reference sequence). This CDR3 comprises 14 residues. CDR3 DNA sequence: TGTGCCAGCAGTTTAAGGGACAGGGGGGGTACGCAGTATTTT. Protein product: CASSLRDRGGTQYF.

V usage is TRBV7-6 and J usage is TRBJ1-4; D is uncertain. V was cut by 5 bases and J by 5 bases, with 6 bases left in between. The germline V gene encodes CDR1 SGHVS and CDR2 FNYEAQ. The CDR3 is 12 residues long. As DNA, the CDR3 is TGTGCCAGCAGCCTTGGGAATGAAAAACTGTTTTTT. Amino acid sequence: CASSLGNEKLFF.

V gene TRBV7-3 combines with J gene TRBJ2-1, with 7 bases matching TRBD2. CDR3 size: 16 residues. After removal of 1 base from V and 5 bases from J, the junction contained 8 bases not matched to a gene. Looked up from germline, CDR1 is SGHTA and CDR2 is FQGTGA. CDR3 in amino acids: CASSLMGGSGHNEQFF. CDR3 bases: TGTGCCAGCAGCTTAATGGGGGGGTCCGGTCACAATGAGCAGTTCTTC.

The chain links TRBV4-2 to TRBJ1-3; 9 bases align to TRBD1. Germline V gene lookup returns CDR1 LGHNA and CDR2 YNFKEQ. This CDR3 is 17 amino acids long. V gave up 1 base and J gave up 7 bases; unmatched junction bases: 11. CDR3 bases: TGTGCCAGCAGCCAAGCCGGGACAGGGTTAGGACAGAACACCATATATTTT. This encodes CASSQAGTGLGQNTIYF.

The chain joins TRBV6-6 to TRBJ1-1; D remains unclear. Between the trimmed V and J ends, which lost 8 bases and 1 base, there was a span of 14 bases. Germline assignment: CDR1 MNHNY and CDR2 SVGAGI (reference sequence). The CDR3 loop spans 14 amino acids. The CDR3 DNA reads TGTGCCAGCCTGCCTGAATTCAAGAACACTGAAGCTTTCTTT. Translated: CASLPEFKNTEAFF.